These 15 T cell receptor beta chains originate from one sample sequenced in a study of blood T cell repertoires in COVID-19. Data came from immunoSEQ multiplex PCR; TCRdb stores just in-frame clones and leaves some out. The sample has fewer than 120,000 clones, approximately 68% seen once; the top ten hold roughly 7.5%. Sequencing used peripheral blood. These receptors were obtained from a woman aged 55-70 years with acute or convalescent COVID-19.

This chain connects TRBV24-1 to TRBJ2-7; 11 bases line up with TRBD2. The CDR3 spans 16 residues. CDR1 KGHDR and CDR2 SFDVKD come from the germline V gene. Trimming cost V 4 bases and J 3 bases; bases outside gene matches: 7. CDR3 DNA sequence: TGTGCCACCAGTGACGGGGGGACTAGCGGAATCTACGAGCAGTACTTC. This gives the protein CATSDGGTSGIYEQYF.

The chain recombines TRBV18 with TRBJ1-6; 9 bases align to TRBD1. CDR3 size: 18 residues. CDR1 and CDR2 from the germline V gene are KGHSH and LQKENI. V gave up 3 bases and J gave up 6 bases; unmatched junction bases: 12. The CDR3 DNA reads as TGTGCCAGCTCACCCTACGGTTTACAGGGGGCGCCTAATTCACCCCTCCACTTT. Translating it yields CASSPYGLQGAPNSPLHF.

This clone was observed a handful of times. CDR3 bases: TGCGCCAGCAGTGAACAGGGCTACGAGCAGTACTTC. This sequence encodes CASSEQGYEQYF. The chain recombines TRBV10-1 with TRBJ2-7, with TRBD1 as a possible D gene (6 bases). This CDR3 is built from 12 residues. V was trimmed by 3 bases and J by 3 bases, leaving 6 bases between them. Germline loops: CDR1 WNHNN, CDR2 SYGVQD (reference sequence).

The J gene is TRBJ1-3, the V gene TRBV16; D is unresolved. Trimming shortened V by 2 bases and J by 0 bases, and 5 bases separated the two germline ends. The length of the CDR3 is 14 residues. The germline gives CDR1 KGHSY, CDR2 FQNENV. CDR3 residues: CASSQRSSGNTIYF. The CDR3 DNA reads as TGTGCCAGCAGCCAACGTTCCTCTGGAAACACCATATATTTT.

The J gene is TRBJ2-7, the V gene TRBV9; TRBD1 might be the D (5 bases). The germline V and J ends were trimmed by 4 bases and 6 bases, with 11 bases remaining between them. Germline V gene lookup returns CDR1 SGDLS and CDR2 YYNGEE. CDR3 length: 12 residues. CDR3 loop: CASSQTVSEQYF. The CDR3 region has the DNA TGTGCCAGCAGCCAGACAGTATCCGAGCAGTACTTC.

This chain uses TRBV15 with TRBJ1-1; 7 positions agree with TRBD1. Germline-derived CDR1 and CDR2 are LNHNV and YYDKDF (reference sequence). V shed 0 bases and J 4 bases; nucleotides not matched to a gene: 8. The CDR3 contains 16 residues. CDR3 residues: CATSRDKGQKGTEAFF. The CDR3 nucleotides read TGTGCCACCAGCAGAGATAAGGGACAGAAGGGCACTGAAGCTTTCTTT.

The chain recombines TRBV11-2 with TRBJ2-1; weak D call: TRBD1 (6 bases). The CDR3 totals 13 residues. Looked up from germline, CDR1 is SGHAT and CDR2 is FQNNGV. Trimming pared 0 bases from V and 6 bases from J, leaving 6 bases between. Here the CDR3 reads CASSLDRGNEQFF. In DNA, the CDR3 is TGTGCCAGCAGCTTAGACAGGGGCAATGAGCAGTTCTTC.

This clone was detected only a few times. This chain links TRBV10-1 with TRBJ2-2, with D possibly matching TRBD1 (6 bases). CDR1 and CDR2 from the germline V gene are WNHNN and SYGVQD (reference sequence). V lost 1 base and J 5 bases, leaving 8 bases between the germline ends. The CDR3 is made up of 14 amino acids. CDR3: CASSEFQGTGELFF. The CDR3 coding sequence is TGCGCCAGCAGTGAGTTTCAGGGGACCGGGGAGCTGTTTTTT.

The chain combines TRBV19 with TRBJ1-2; tentative D call: TRBD1 (6 bases). This CDR3 region has 12 residues. Trimming left V 5 bases short and J 8 bases short, with 12 bases between. CDR1 and CDR2 (germline): LNHDA, SQIVND (reference sequence). The CDR3 nucleotides read TGTGCCAGTAGTCGCTGGGGGGGCGGCTACACCTTC. Its protein product is CASSRWGGGYTF.

This clone came up once. The rearrangement joins TRBV7-3 to TRBJ1-6; perhaps TRBD1 as D (5 bases). The CDR3 has 15 residues. CDR1 is SGHTA and CDR2 is FQGTGA in the germline V gene. With 5 bases removed from V and 9 bases from J, the gap between germline ends came to 17 bases. The CDR3 coding sequence is TGTGCCAGCAGCCTTACAGGTGAACTGATTTCACCCCTCCACTTT. Amino acids: CASSLTGELISPLHF.

V and J are TRBV14 and TRBJ2-1; D is possibly TRBD2 (5 bases). The CDR3 covers 17 residues. Germline values: CDR1 SGHDN, CDR2 FVKESK. V was shortened by 3 bases and J by 3 bases, with 18 bases between the two germline ends. CDR3 in DNA: TGTGCCAGCAGCCACCACTCGATGAGTCGGGGCTACAATGAGCAGTTCTTC. It translates to CASSHHSMSRGYNEQFF.

This sequence joins TRBV29-1 and TRBJ1-1; D remains unclear. This CDR3 has 13 amino acids. The V gene's germline CDR1 is SQVTM and CDR2 ANQGSEA. Trimming left V 7 bases short and J 2 bases short, with 14 bases between. CDR3 amino acids: CSGGRRDNTEAFF. The CDR3 DNA sequence: TGCAGCGGCGGTAGACGGGATAACACTGAAGCTTTCTTT.

The DNA of the CDR3 is TGTGCCTGGAGTGTAGGGGGCAGGTCTTACGAGCAGTACTTC. This translates into CAWSVGGRSYEQYF. This chain connects TRBV30 to TRBJ2-7; TRBD1 aligns across 7 bases. The CDR3 length is 14 residues. V dropped 0 bases and J dropped 4; count of bases not matched to a gene: 6. Germline CDR1 GTSNPN, CDR2 SVGIG (reference sequence).

The chain employs TRBV7-2 and TRBJ1-1; perhaps TRBD1 as D (6 bases). CDR3 length: 17 amino acids. Germline CDR1 is SGHTA and CDR2 is FQGNSA. V was clipped by 5 bases and J by 1 base, with 20 bases between them. CDR3 sequence: CASSLGKGGRRNTEAFF. The CDR3 nucleotides read TGTGCCAGCAGCCTCGGAAAAGGGGGTCGGAGGAACACTGAAGCTTTCTTT.

The chain carries TRBV28 and TRBJ1-2; 8 nucleotides align to TRBD1. The CDR3 consists of 16 residues. The germline CDR1 and CDR2 sequences are MDHEN and SYDVKM. Trimming took 3 bases from V and 0 from J; bases not matched to a gene: 6. This chain's CDR3 is CASSFLGQDPNYGYTF. The CDR3 nucleotides read TGTGCCAGCAGTTTCCTGGGACAGGATCCTAACTATGGCTACACCTTC.